The source of this TCR beta chain is a study of cytomegalovirus exposure and HLA in healthy donors. Findings and caveats of the study: TRBV6-2, TRBV6-3 and some other V segments were excluded as indistinguishable. About 87% or about 30% of the time was how often most TCR beta V segments were productive, according to an earlier analysis.

For this clone: Its antigen is unidentified.

In the PCR, 60 Vbeta and 13 Jbeta primers were used. The protocol was immunoSEQ multiplex PCR, while the TCRdb copy is restricted to in-frame clones and leaves out a portion. The sample contains about 190,000 clones, approximately 79% of which appear only once. Trimming left V 3 bases short and J 3 bases short, with 12 bases between. This CDR3 has 15 amino acids. Germline lookup yields CDR1 KGHSH and CDR2 LQKENI. The receptor was derived from a young woman in good health and CMV-seronegative. V usage is TRBV18 and J usage is TRBJ2-4; D remains ambiguous. The sequencing sample was made of PBMCs. The CDR3 region is CASSPQAPVKNIQYF. The CDR3 DNA follows: TGTGCCAGCTCACCCCAGGCTCCGGTCAAAAACATTCAGTACTTC.